A selection of T cell receptor beta chains follows, all from one sample in a study of OX40 agonist ivuxolimab in advanced cancers. Assay: immunoSEQ multiplex PCR; the TCRdb copy retains only in-frame clones and omits some. The sample lists 55,000 to 75,000 clones, approximately 90% occurring once. The sample here was CD4+ or CD8+ T cells sorted from blood, taken in a trial of the OX40 agonist ivuxolimab. The receptors originated from an adult with an advanced solid tumor such as melanoma, head and neck, liver or kidney cancer. The CDR3 runs from the conserved cysteine through the conserved F or W. The order of the fields is D gene, J gene, clone size, V gene, CDR3 protein, CDR3 DNA. D genes are given only for firm matches. Clone size is shown for a subset of rows, as once, few, many or a class of expanded clone.

NA | TRBJ2-7 | NA | TRBV7-2 | CASSLGAGFGTYEQYF | TGTGCCAGCAGCTTGGGGGCGGGGTTTGGAACCTACGAGCAGTACTTC
NA | TRBJ1-5 | few | TRBV27 | CASSIRPGPDNQPQHF | TGTGCCAGCAGTATCCGTCCGGGACCTGACAATCAGCCCCAGCATTTT
NA | TRBJ2-7 | NA | TRBV13 | CASSVRGRRKSEQYF | TGTGCCAGCAGCGTTCGGGGGAGGCGGAAAAGCGAGCAGTACTTC
NA | TRBJ1-5 | NA | TRBV19 | CASSMVGPSNQPQHF | TGTGCCAGTAGTATGGTCGGGCCAAGCAATCAGCCCCAGCATTTT
NA | TRBJ1-2 | NA | TRBV30 | CAWSRGFGDYGYTF | TGTGCCTGGAGTCGGGGGTTTGGGGACTATGGCTACACCTTC
NA | TRBJ2-3 | NA | TRBV5-6 | CASSNRVDTQYF | TGTGCCAGCAGCAACAGGGTAGATACGCAGTATTTT
TRBD2 | TRBJ2-7 | NA | TRBV18 | CASLHINAGGSIHEQYF | TGTGCCAGTCTCCACATCAATGCCGGCGGGAGTATCCACGAGCAGTACTTC
NA | TRBJ1-2 | NA | TRBV2 | CASGRTSSYGYTF | TGTGCCAGTGGACGTACCTCCTCCTATGGCTACACCTTC
TRBD1 | TRBJ1-1 | NA | TRBV18 | CASSQPLTGTTEAFF | TGTGCCAGCTCACAACCTCTGACAGGGACCACTGAAGCTTTCTTT
NA | TRBJ2-2 | NA | TRBV19 | CASSHRAGETGELFF | TGTGCCAGTAGTCATCGCGCAGGGGAGACCGGGGAGCTGTTTTTT
NA | TRBJ1-2 | NA | TRBV28 | CASSLPTGGYGYTF | TGTGCCAGCAGTTTACCGACAGGCGGATATGGCTACACCTTC
TRBD2 | TRBJ2-5 | NA | TRBV28 | CASRASGVNQETQYF | TGTGCCAGCAGGGCTAGCGGGGTGAACCAAGAGACCCAGTACTTC
NA | TRBJ2-1 | NA | TRBV27 | CATQPWGGGSYNEQFF | TGTGCCACCCAGCCTTGGGGCGGAGGCTCCTACAATGAGCAGTTCTTC
TRBD2 | TRBJ2-1 | NA | TRBV7-3 | CASSSSGGYNEQFF | TGTGCCAGCAGCTCAAGCGGGGGGTACAATGAGCAGTTCTTC
NA | TRBJ2-7 | NA | TRBV27 | CASRNGRDGSYEQYF | TGTGCCAGCAGAAACGGTCGGGACGGCTCCTACGAGCAGTACTTC
NA | TRBJ2-3 | NA | TRBV28 | CASSPSSTDTQYF | TGTGCCAGCAGCCCTTCCAGCACAGATACGCAGTATTTT
TRBD1 | TRBJ2-1 | NA | TRBV6-5 | CASSRTGFEQFF | TGTGCCAGCAGCAGGACAGGGTTTGAGCAGTTCTTC
NA | TRBJ2-5 | NA | TRBV10-3 | CAIRDPLKGETQYF | TGTGCCATCAGGGACCCTCTCAAGGGGGAGACCCAGTACTTC
NA | TRBJ2-6 | once | TRBV11-1 | CASSSPGRTGANVLTF | TGTGCCAGCAGCTCCCCTGGGAGGACTGGGGCCAACGTCCTGACTTTC
NA | TRBJ1-4 | NA | TRBV11-2 | CASSWGGGNEKLFF | TGTGCCAGCAGCTGGGGGGGAGGTAATGAAAAACTGTTTTTT
TRBD2 | TRBJ2-2 | NA | TRBV4-3 | CASRLAGYTGELFF | TGCGCCAGCAGGCTAGCGGGGTACACCGGGGAGCTGTTTTTT
NA | TRBJ1-4 | NA | TRBV10-3 | CAISESGTVLFF | TGTGCCATCAGTGAGTCAGGGACGGTGCTGTTTTTT
NA | TRBJ2-7 | few | TRBV6-5 | CASSNSYEQYF | TGTGCCAGCAGTAACAGTTACGAGCAGTACTTC
TRBD1 | TRBJ1-3 | few | TRBV18 | CASSPRQGLPGNTIYF | TGTGCCAGCTCACCAAGACAGGGATTGCCTGGAAACACCATATATTTT
TRBD1 | TRBJ2-7 | once | TRBV7-9 | CASSLRDRIYEQYF | TGTGCCAGCAGCTTGAGGGACAGAATTTACGAGCAGTACTTC
TRBD1 | TRBJ1-1 | NA | TRBV5-8 | CASSADRGRSPAAFF | TGTGCCAGCAGCGCGGACAGGGGGCGGTCTCCGGCAGCTTTCTTT
NA | TRBJ2-6 | NA | TRBV19 | CASSPGHHSGANVLTF | TGTGCCAGTAGTCCGGGACACCACTCTGGGGCCAACGTCCTGACTTTC
NA | TRBJ1-5 | few | TRBV4-2 | CASSQEAGVGGSNQPQHF | TGTGCCAGCAGCCAAGAAGCGGGGGTCGGAGGGAGCAATCAGCCCCAGCATTTT
NA | TRBJ1-5 | few | TRBV18 | CASSGVKDQPQHF | TGTGCCAGCTCCGGAGTAAAGGATCAGCCCCAGCATTTT
NA | TRBJ2-7 | NA | TRBV2 | CASSEARGDYEQYF | TGTGCCAGCAGTGAAGCCAGGGGAGACTACGAGCAGTACTTC
TRBD1 | TRBJ2-3 | NA | TRBV28 | CASSLWQGAADTQYF | TGTGCCAGCAGTTTATGGCAGGGGGCGGCAGATACGCAGTATTTT
TRBD2 | TRBJ2-5 | NA | TRBV5-1 | CASSSGIIAGETQYF | TGCGCCAGCAGTAGCGGGATTATCGCAGGGGAGACCCAGTACTTC
TRBD2 | TRBJ2-2 | once | TRBV5-4 | CASSPPAGGGAGELFF | TGTGCCAGCAGCCCACCAGCGGGGGGGGGTGCCGGGGAGCTGTTTTTT
NA | TRBJ2-7 | NA | TRBV28 | CASSLGGRGRASEQYF | TGTGCCAGCAGTTTAGGTGGCCGGGGGCGGGCGAGCGAGCAGTACTTC
NA | TRBJ1-1 | NA | TRBV6-5 | CASRTGKTEAFF | TGTGCCAGCAGGACAGGAAAAACTGAAGCTTTCTTT
TRBD2 | TRBJ2-5 | NA | TRBV10-3 | CATGLAGTETQYF | TGTGCCACCGGACTAGCCGGGACAGAGACCCAGTACTTC
NA | TRBJ2-3 | NA | TRBV9 | CASSVGSTQYF | TGTGCCAGCAGCGTAGGATCTACGCAGTATTTT
TRBD2 | TRBJ2-1 | NA | TRBV5-1 | CASSLTSDYNEQFF | TGCGCCAGCAGCTTAACTAGCGACTACAATGAGCAGTTCTTC
TRBD2 | TRBJ2-7 | NA | TRBV6-6 | CAVRTSGSYEQYF | TGTGCCGTACGGACTAGCGGGAGCTACGAGCAGTACTTC
NA | TRBJ1-1 | NA | TRBV11-2 | CASSLVFGTDTEAFF | TGTGCCAGCAGCTTAGTATTTGGGACGGACACTGAAGCTTTCTTT